This T cell receptor beta chain was captured by sequencing in a study of blood T cells in healthy people across ages. This CDR3 spans 11 amino acids. Germline CDR1 and CDR2: ENHRY and SYGVKD. The ends lost 10 bases at V and 4 bases at J; junction bases unmatched: 2. Each sample used at least 6 million PBMCs. Only a few counts were recorded for this clonotype. PCR was performed a second time for about 6 to 12 cycles using a sample-barcoded 5' primer and a J-beta primer mix. MiXCR, applied by TCRdb to the 5' RACE reads, yields one record per CDR3 protein. This table has more than 500,000 distinct CDR3 sequences, about 26% appearing once. These data were also filed under a second study, of T cells of mothers and their children.

The sequenced sample was blood. The clonotype originates from a boy between 2 and 15 years old in good health. The chain couples TRBV10-3 to TRBJ1-2, with TRBD1 identical over 8 bases. The CDR3 sequence is CATQGAYGYTF. The CDR3 region has the DNA TGTGCCACTCAGGGGGCCTATGGCTACACCTTC.